This T cell receptor beta chain was recorded in a study of cytomegalovirus exposure and HLA in healthy donors. Regarding the study as a whole: Subsequent analysis revealed that first-cohort TCR clusters tended to co-occur in the roughly 120 validation repertoires. The study listed around 150 cytomegalovirus-associated TCR beta chains.

The CDR3 runs 15 residues. CDR1 and CDR2 from the germline V gene are LGHNA and YSLEER. The V and J ends lost 2 bases and 6 bases respectively, with 15 bases between them. This clone appeared a single time. Its target is unknown. The method was immunoSEQ multiplex PCR; TCRdb's version includes in-frame clones alone and lacks a portion of them. This table holds tens of thousands of clones, around 93% found once. Specimen: PBMCs. This receptor was identified in a woman aged 18 to 35 in good health and CMV-seropositive. V is TRBV4-3 and J is TRBJ2-3; D is undetermined. CDR3 region: CASSQTPTTSDTQYF. The DNA of the CDR3 is TGCGCCAGCAGCCAAACTCCGACAACTTCGGATACGCAGTATTTT.